This T cell receptor beta chain was captured in a study of cytomegalovirus exposure and HLA in healthy donors. General study points: A missense DCLRE1C variant was associated with V- and J-gene trimming of TCR beta chains in a later analysis, and an independent cohort replicated the association.

Remarks on this clone: The antigen remains unidentified.

PCR amplification relied on 60 Vbeta primers (plus 13 Jbeta primers). Authors' analysis steps: Approximately 11 million of 80 million to 85 million unique TCR beta chains were shared, per a later count. Here immunoSEQ multiplex PCR was the method, and the copy in TCRdb shows in-frame clones only, minus some. V and J calls and clone size are as listed in that table; D and trimming were resolved from the DNA. The sample consists of fewer than 150,000 clones, more than 60% of them appearing once. Germline V gene lookup returns CDR1 MNHNY and CDR2 SVGAGI (reference sequence). The CDR3 is 15 residues long. The V and J ends lost 6 bases and 0 bases, in that order; junction bases with no gene match: 6. Unrecorded immune exposures were likely, despite nominal health at sampling.

The rearrangement joins TRBV6-6 to TRBJ2-3; 7 nucleotides align to TRBD1. Sequences were obtained from PBMCs. This sequence originates from a woman in her forties in good health and CMV-seronegative. This CDR3 is CASRPGTVSTDTQYF. CDR3 in DNA: TGTGCCAGCAGACCCGGGACAGTGAGCACAGATACGCAGTATTTT.